Described below is a single TCR beta chain sequence and its context. Antigen specificity is unknown. The data belong to a study of T cell responses to AZD1222 COVID-19 vaccine. Study-wide results and caveats: Donors were largely white British and mainly female; clonal diversity was possibly underestimated. Unmutated variant regions are reportedly the target of nearly half of TCRs that are spike-specific. Spike was spanned by vaccine-associated CD4 TCRs, with dominance at 160-218 and 743-854.

The CDR3 has 14 residues. Germline CDR1 is MNHEY and CDR2 is SVGAGI. V lost 9 bases, J lost 4 bases, and 13 bases lay in between. Assay used: immunoSEQ multiplex PCR; TCRdb lists only in-frame clones, some missing. The sample holds roughly 70,000 clones, roughly four fifths seen once. The receptor was isolated from an adult who received the AZD1222 COVID-19 vaccine. This chain connects TRBV6-5 to TRBJ2-6, with a tentative D call TRBD1 (7 bases). The sequencing here drew on peripheral blood, taken 28 days after the second AZD1222 dose. DNA of the CDR3: TGTGCCAGTGTGGAGGGGGCAGGGGCCAACGTCCTGACTTTC. It codes for CASVEGAGANVLTF.